The 10 T cell receptor beta chains reported below all come from one sample, sequenced in a study of cytotoxic CD8 clonotypes in ibrutinib-treated CLL (dated by TCRdb to the early 2020s). Receptors were amplified or captured by the immunoSEQ multiplex PCR assay. TCRdb stores this immuneACCESS table with in-frame sequences only. Part of the clones is absent; in the studies checked, under half of the shortfall reflects unresolved V genes, and no reason is known for the rest. Recorded for this sample are about 130,000 clones; under 90% of them occurred a single time. The top ten hold about 3.3% of the sample. What this sample's time point label stands for: around 25 months on ibrutinib. The source was PBMCs, collected after 24 months of ibrutinib treatment. These receptors were collected from a human donor with chronic lymphocytic leukemia.

V and J are TRBV6-1 and TRBJ1-5; D is undetermined. Germline V CDR1 and CDR2: MNHNS, SASEGT. V gave up 2 bases and J gave up 5 bases, with 13 bases separating them. The CDR3 length is 15 residues. CDR3 sequence: CASSEWGLGHQPQHF. CDR3 nucleotides: TGTGCCAGCAGTGAATGGGGTCTGGGCCATCAGCCCCAGCATTTT.

This clone appeared a few times. The CDR3 coding sequence is TGTGCCAGCAGTTACCGAGACCCTCAGGGGATCTATGGCTACACCTTC. Residues: CASSYRDPQGIYGYTF. V gene TRBV6-5 combines with J gene TRBJ1-2; D might be TRBD1 (6 bases). Between the trimmed V and J ends, which lost 2 bases and 4 bases, there was a span of 17 bases. Germline V gene data show CDR1 as MNHEY and CDR2 as SVGAGI. This CDR3 has 16 amino acids.

This chain links TRBV19 with TRBJ2-7; 10 bases are a match to TRBD1. The CDR3 consists of 15 residues. Germline V gene sequence: CDR1 LNHDA, CDR2 SQIVND (reference sequence). The ends lost 3 bases at V and 3 bases at J; junction bases unmatched: 5. For the CDR3, the DNA is TGTGCCAGTAGTATGGGACAGGGGTTGGGCTACGAGCAGTACTTC. Amino acids: CASSMGQGLGYEQYF.

This sequence joins TRBV5-4 and TRBJ2-5; 9 bases line up with TRBD2. This CDR3 is 15 amino acids long. Trimming removed 4 bases from V and 1 base from J; junction bases left unmatched: 5. Germline V gene lookup returns CDR1 SGHNT and CDR2 YYREEE (reference sequence). The CDR3 sequence is CASSGVAGAQETQYF. CDR3 in DNA: TGTGCCAGCAGCGGGGTAGCGGGGGCCCAAGAGACCCAGTACTTC.

The CDR3 spells CASNEDGFYNSPLHF. For the CDR3, the DNA is TGTGCCAGCAATGAGGACGGGTTCTATAATTCACCCCTCCACTTT. V gene TRBV6-5 combines with J gene TRBJ1-6; D gene unclear. Trimming stripped 7 bases from V and 3 bases from J, with 13 bases between. This CDR3 comprises 15 residues. The germline V gene encodes CDR1 MNHEY and CDR2 SVGAGI.

V usage is TRBV7-9 and J usage is TRBJ2-5; 7 bases map to TRBD2. Germline CDR1 is SEHNR and CDR2 is FQNEAQ (reference sequence). With 2 bases clipped from V and 3 bases from J, the junction kept 3 bases outside the gene matches. This CDR3 region has 14 residues. CDR3 in amino acids: CASSLWAGEETQYF. CDR3 coding DNA: TGTGCCAGCAGCTTATGGGCGGGGGAAGAGACCCAGTACTTC.

The chain links TRBV7-9 to TRBJ2-4; 10 bases align to TRBD2. V shed 5 bases, J shed 0 bases, and the junction held 7 bases outside the gene matches. Germline V lookup: CDR1 SEHNR, CDR2 FQNEAQ (reference sequence). The CDR3 sequence is 17 residues long. Here the CDR3 reads CASSRASGGLAKNIQYF. For the CDR3, the DNA is TGTGCCAGCAGCCGGGCTAGCGGGGGTCTAGCCAAAAACATTCAGTACTTC.

CDR3 bases: TGTGCCAGCAGCGTAGCGGCCTTTGGGGGGATCCAAGGAAACTATGGCTACACCTTC. It is translated as CASSVAAFGGIQGNYGYTF. The gene calls are TRBV9 and TRBJ1-2; D possibly corresponds to TRBD1 (5 bases). The germline gives CDR1 SGDLS, CDR2 YYNGEE. V shed 0 bases and J shed 2 bases, with 23 bases lying between them. The CDR3 sequence is 19 residues long.

This clone was seen only once. This chain connects TRBV18 to TRBJ1-1; TRBD1 might be the D (5 bases). Germline lookup yields CDR1 KGHSH and CDR2 LQKENI. Trimming stripped 1 base from V and 3 bases from J, with 9 bases between. This CDR3 contains 14 residues. The CDR3 is CASSPRPGDTEAFF. CDR3 nucleotides: TGTGCCAGCTCACCACGACCGGGGGACACTGAAGCTTTCTTT.

Comment on this clone: One end of the junction does not line up with germline, which may come from a read error. The chain is built from TRBV23-1 and TRBJ2-7; 7 nucleotides agree with TRBD1. TRBV23-1 has ORF status, its function being uncertain. There are 13 residues in the CDR3. The CDR3 protein is CASSPIWDRKNHF. CDR3 sequence (DNA): TGCGCCAGCAGTCCTATCTGGGACAGAAAGAATCACTTC.